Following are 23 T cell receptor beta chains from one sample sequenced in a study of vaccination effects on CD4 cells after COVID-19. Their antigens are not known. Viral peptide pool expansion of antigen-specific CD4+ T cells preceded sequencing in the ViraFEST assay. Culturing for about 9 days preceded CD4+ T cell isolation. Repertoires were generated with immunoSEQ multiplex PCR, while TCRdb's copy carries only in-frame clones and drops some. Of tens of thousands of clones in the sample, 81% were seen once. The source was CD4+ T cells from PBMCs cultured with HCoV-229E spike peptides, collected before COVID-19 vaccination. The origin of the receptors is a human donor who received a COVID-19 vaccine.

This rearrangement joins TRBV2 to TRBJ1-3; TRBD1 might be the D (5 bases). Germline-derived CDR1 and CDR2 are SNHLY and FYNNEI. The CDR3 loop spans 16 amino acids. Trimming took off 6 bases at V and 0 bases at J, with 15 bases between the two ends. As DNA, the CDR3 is TGTGCCAGCAGAGACCTGACAGCCTTCTCTGGAAACACCATATATTTT. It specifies CASRDLTAFSGNTIYF. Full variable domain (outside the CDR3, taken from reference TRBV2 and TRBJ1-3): EPEVTQTPSHQVTQMGQEVILRCVPISNHLYFYWYRQILGQKVEFLVSFYNNEISEKSEIFDDQFSVERPDGSNFTLKIRSTKLEDSAMYFCASRDLTAFSGNTIYFGEGSWLTVV.

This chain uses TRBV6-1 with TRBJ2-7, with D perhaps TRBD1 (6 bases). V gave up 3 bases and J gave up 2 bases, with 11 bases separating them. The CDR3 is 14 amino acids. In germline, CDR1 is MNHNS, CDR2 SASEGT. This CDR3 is CASSDNRAPYEQYV. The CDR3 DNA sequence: TGTGCCAGCAGTGATAACAGGGCCCCCTACGAGCAGTACGTC.

This chain's CDR3 is CAISEEDGNTEAFF. The DNA of the CDR3 is TGTGCCATCAGTGAAGAGGACGGGAACACTGAAGCTTTCTTT. The J gene is TRBJ1-1, the V gene TRBV10-3; no definite D call. The germline CDR1 and CDR2 sequences are ENHRY and SYGVKD. This CDR3 has 14 amino acids. Trimming shortened V by 3 bases and J by 1 base, and 9 bases separated the two germline ends.

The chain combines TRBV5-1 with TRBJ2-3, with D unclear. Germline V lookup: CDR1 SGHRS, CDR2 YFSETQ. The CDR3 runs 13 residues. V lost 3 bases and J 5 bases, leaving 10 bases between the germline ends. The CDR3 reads CASSSHSGDTQYF. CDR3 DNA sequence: TGCGCCAGCAGCTCCCATTCTGGAGATACGCAGTATTTT. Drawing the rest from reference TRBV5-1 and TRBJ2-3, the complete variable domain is KAGVTQTPRYLIKTRGQQVTLSCSPISGHRSVSWYQQTPGQGLQFLFEYFSETQRNKGNFPGRFSGRQFSNSRSEMNVSTLELGDSALYLCASSSHSGDTQYFGPGTRLTVL.

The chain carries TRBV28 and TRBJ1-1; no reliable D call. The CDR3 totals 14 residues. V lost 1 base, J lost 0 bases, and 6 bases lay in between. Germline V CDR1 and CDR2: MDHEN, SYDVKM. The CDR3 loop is CASSLFRLNTEAFF. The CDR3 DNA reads TGTGCCAGCAGTTTATTTCGTTTGAACACTGAAGCTTTCTTT.

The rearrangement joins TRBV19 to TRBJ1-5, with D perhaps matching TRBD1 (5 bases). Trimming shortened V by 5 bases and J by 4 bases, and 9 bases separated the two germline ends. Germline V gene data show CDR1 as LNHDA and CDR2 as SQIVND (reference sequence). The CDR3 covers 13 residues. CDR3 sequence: CASSASGNQPQHF. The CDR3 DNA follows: TGTGCCAGTAGTGCATCAGGGAATCAGCCCCAGCATTTT.

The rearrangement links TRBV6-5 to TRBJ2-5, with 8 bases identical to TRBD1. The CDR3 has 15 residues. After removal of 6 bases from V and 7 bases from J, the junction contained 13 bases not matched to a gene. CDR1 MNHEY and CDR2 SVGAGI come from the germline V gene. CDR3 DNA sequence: TGTGCCAGCAGAGCAGGACAGGGCTCAGTTGGGACCCAGTACTTC. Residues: CASRAGQGSVGTQYF.

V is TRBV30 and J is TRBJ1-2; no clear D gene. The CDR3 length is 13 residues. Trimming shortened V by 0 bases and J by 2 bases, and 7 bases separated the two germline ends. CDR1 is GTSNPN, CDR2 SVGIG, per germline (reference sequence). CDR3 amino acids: CAWSVGQNYGYTF. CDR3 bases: TGTGCCTGGAGTGTCGGGCAGAACTATGGCTACACCTTC.

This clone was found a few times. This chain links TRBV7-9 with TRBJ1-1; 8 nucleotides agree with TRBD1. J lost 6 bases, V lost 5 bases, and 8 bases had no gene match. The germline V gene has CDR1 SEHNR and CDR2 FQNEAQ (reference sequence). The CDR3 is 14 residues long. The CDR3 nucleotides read TGTGCCAGCAGCGGACAGGGACGTGACGCTGAAGCTTTCTTT. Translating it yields CASSGQGRDAEAFF.

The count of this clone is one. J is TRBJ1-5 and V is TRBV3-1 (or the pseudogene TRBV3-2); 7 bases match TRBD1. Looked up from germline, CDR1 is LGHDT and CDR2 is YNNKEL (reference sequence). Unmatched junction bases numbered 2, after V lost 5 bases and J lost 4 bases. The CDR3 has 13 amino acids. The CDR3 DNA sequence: TGTGCCAGCAGCGTACAGGGGAATCAGCCCCAGCATTTT. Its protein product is CASSVQGNQPQHF.

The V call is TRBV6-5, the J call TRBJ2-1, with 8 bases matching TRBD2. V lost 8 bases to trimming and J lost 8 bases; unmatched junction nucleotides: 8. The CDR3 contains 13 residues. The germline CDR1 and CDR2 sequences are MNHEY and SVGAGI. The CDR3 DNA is TGTGCCAGCCGCCGGGGGGGCCGGGATGAGCAGTTCTTC. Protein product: CASRRGGRDEQFF.

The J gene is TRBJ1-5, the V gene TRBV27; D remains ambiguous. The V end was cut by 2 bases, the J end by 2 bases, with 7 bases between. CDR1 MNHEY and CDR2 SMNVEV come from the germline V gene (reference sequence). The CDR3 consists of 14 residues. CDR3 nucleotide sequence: TGTGCCAGCAGTTTAAAGGAAGGCAATCAGCCCCAGCATTTT. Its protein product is CASSLKEGNQPQHF.

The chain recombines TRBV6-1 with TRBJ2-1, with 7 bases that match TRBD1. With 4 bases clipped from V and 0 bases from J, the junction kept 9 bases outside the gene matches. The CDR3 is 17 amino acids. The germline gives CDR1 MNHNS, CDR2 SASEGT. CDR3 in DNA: TGTGCCAGCAGTGGGGCAGGGGGATCGAGCTCCTACAATGAGCAGTTCTTC. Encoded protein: CASSGAGGSSSYNEQFF.

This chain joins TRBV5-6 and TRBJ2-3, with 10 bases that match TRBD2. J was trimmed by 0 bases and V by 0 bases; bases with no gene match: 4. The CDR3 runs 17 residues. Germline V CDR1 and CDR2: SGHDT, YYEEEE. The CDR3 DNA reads TGTGCCAGCAGCTTGGATAGCGGGGGGACTAGCACAGATACGCAGTATTTT. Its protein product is CASSLDSGGTSTDTQYF. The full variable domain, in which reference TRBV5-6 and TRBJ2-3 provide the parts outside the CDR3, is DAGVTQSPTHLIKTRGQQVTLRCSPKSGHDTVSWYQQALGQGPQFIFQYYEEEERQRGNFPDRFSGHQFPNYSSELNVNALLLGDSALYLCASSLDSGGTSTDTQYFGPGTRLTVL.

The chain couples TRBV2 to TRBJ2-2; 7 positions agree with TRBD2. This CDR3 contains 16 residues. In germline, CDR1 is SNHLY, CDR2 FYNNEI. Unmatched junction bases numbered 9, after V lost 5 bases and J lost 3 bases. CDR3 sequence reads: CASSRQRGWDTGELFF. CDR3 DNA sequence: TGTGCCAGCAGTCGGCAGCGGGGCTGGGACACCGGGGAGCTGTTTTTT. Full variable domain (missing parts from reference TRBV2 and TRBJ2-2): EPEVTQTPSHQVTQMGQEVILRCVPISNHLYFYWYRQILGQKVEFLVSFYNNEISEKSEIFDDQFSVERPDGSNFTLKIRSTKLEDSAMYFCASSRQRGWDTGELFFGEGSRLTVL.

The CDR3 region is CASSPNGGNTEAFF. The CDR3 DNA reads TGTGCCAGCTCACCAAATGGGGGGAACACTGAAGCTTTCTTT. The chain joins TRBV18 to TRBJ1-1, with D perhaps TRBD1 (5 bases). V was clipped by 2 bases and J by 1 base, with 8 bases between them. Germline-derived CDR1 and CDR2 are KGHSH and LQKENI. The length of the CDR3 is 14 residues.

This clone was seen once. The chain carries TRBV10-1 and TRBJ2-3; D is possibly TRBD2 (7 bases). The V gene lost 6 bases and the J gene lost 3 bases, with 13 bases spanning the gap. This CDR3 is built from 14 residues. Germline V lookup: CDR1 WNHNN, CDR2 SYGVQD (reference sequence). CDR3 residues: CASSHGGATDTQYF. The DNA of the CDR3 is TGCGCCAGCAGCCATGGGGGGGCAACAGATACGCAGTATTTT.

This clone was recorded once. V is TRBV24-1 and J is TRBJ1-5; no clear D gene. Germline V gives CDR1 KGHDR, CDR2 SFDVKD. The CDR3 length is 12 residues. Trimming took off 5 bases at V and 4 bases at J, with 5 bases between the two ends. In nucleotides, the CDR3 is TGTGCCACCAGTGTCTCAAATCAGCCCCAGCATTTT. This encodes CATSVSNQPQHF.

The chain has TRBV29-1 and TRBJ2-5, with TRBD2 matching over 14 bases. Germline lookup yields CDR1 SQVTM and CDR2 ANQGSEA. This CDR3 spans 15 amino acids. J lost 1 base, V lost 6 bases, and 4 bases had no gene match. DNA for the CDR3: TGCAGCGTCAGGACTAGCGGGGGGTCCCAAGAGACCCAGTACTTC. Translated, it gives CSVRTSGGSQETQYF.

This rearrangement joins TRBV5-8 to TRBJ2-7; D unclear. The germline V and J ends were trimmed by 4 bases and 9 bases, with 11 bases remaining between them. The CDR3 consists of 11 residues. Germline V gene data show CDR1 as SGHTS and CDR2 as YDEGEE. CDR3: CASSPLNLQYV. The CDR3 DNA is TGTGCCAGCAGCCCCTTAAACTTGCAGTACGTC.

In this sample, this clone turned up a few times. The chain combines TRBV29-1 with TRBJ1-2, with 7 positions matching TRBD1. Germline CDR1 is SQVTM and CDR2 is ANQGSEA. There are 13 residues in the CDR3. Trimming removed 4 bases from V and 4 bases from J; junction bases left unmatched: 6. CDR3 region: CSVGTGLIYGYTF. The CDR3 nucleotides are TGCAGCGTTGGGACAGGACTGATCTATGGCTACACCTTC.

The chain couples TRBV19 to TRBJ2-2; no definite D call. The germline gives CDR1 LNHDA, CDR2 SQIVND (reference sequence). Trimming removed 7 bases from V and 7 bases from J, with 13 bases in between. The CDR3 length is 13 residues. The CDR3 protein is CASTQTWGGELFF. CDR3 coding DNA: TGTGCCAGTACCCAGACATGGGGCGGGGAGCTGTTTTTT.

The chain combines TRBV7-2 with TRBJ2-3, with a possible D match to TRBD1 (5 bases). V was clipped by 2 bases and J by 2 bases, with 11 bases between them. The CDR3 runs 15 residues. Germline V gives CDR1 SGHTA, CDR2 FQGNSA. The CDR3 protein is CASSLQGTPTDTQYF. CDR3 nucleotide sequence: TGTGCCAGCAGCTTACAGGGTACCCCCACAGATACGCAGTATTTT.